The 7 T cell receptor beta chains below were found in one sample sequenced in a study of glioma-infiltrating T cells after dendritic cell vaccination. Profiled with immunoSEQ multiplex PCR; TCRdb holds only in-frame clones, not every one. The table records around 73,000 clones, over 75% of them present only once. This specimen was blood, taken before dendritic cell vaccination. These receptors all come from a human donor with glioblastoma.

V usage is TRBV5-1 and J usage is TRBJ2-7; D remains ambiguous. The CDR3 runs 15 residues. Germline CDR1 is SGHRS and CDR2 is YFSETQ. Trimming took off 4 bases at V and 0 bases at J, with 14 bases between the two ends. The chain's CDR3 is CASSGQAALSYEQYF. In nucleotides, the CDR3 is TGCGCCAGCAGCGGCCAGGCAGCTCTCTCCTACGAGCAGTACTTC.

J is TRBJ1-2 and V is TRBV10-1, with TRBD1 matching over 11 bases. The CDR3 runs to 14 residues. CDR1 is WNHNN and CDR2 is SYGVQD in the germline V gene (reference sequence). The ends lost 6 bases at V and 5 bases at J; junction bases unmatched: 5. CDR3 region: CASRADRGRYGYTF. DNA of the CDR3: TGCGCCAGCAGGGCGGACAGGGGGCGGTATGGCTACACCTTC.

The rearrangement uses TRBV4-1 and TRBJ2-3; possibly TRBD2 for D (5 bases). The CDR3 has 16 residues. V was cut by 3 bases and J by 5 bases, with 18 bases left in between. The germline gives CDR1 MGHRA, CDR2 YSYEKL. The CDR3 DNA is TGCGCCAGCAGCCACGTAGGAGTGGAGCGGATAGATACGCAGTATTTT. This translates into CASSHVGVERIDTQYF.

The chain recombines TRBV19 with TRBJ2-4; TRBD1 aligns across 10 bases. The germline V gene has CDR1 LNHDA and CDR2 SQIVND (reference sequence). V lost 3 bases, J lost 2 bases, and 7 bases stayed unmatched. This CDR3 has 17 amino acids. CDR3 sequence reads: CASSIGVTGGSKNIQYF. CDR3 DNA sequence: TGTGCCAGTAGTATTGGGGTGACAGGGGGCTCCAAAAACATTCAGTACTTC. The whole variable domain, filled in from reference TRBV19 and TRBJ2-4, reads DGGITQSPKYLFRKEGQNVTLSCEQNLNHDAMYWYRQDPGQGLRLIYYSQIVNDFQKGDIAEGYSVSREKKESFPLTVTSAQKNPTAFYLCASSIGVTGGSKNIQYFGAGTRLSVL.

V gene TRBV5-4 combines with J gene TRBJ2-1; the D gene is possibly TRBD1 (6 bases). CDR1 SGHNT and CDR2 YYREEE come from the germline V gene (reference sequence). Trimming removed 4 bases at V and 1 base at J, with 12 bases between. This CDR3 contains 15 residues. The CDR3 is CASSLSRGSYNEQFF. Written as DNA, the CDR3 is TGTGCCAGCAGCCTGTCCAGGGGATCCTACAATGAGCAGTTCTTC.

The genes are TRBV18 and TRBJ1-5, with TRBD1 as a possible D gene (6 bases). V dropped 2 bases and J dropped 4 bases, with 6 bases sitting between them. Germline CDR1 is KGHSH and CDR2 is LQKENI. There are 13 residues in the CDR3. The CDR3 bases are TGTGCCAGCTCACCAGGACAGAATCAGCCCCAGCATTTT. Translation gives CASSPGQNQPQHF.

Here the CDR3 DNA reads TGCAGCGTTGCGGGTGGGAGGTCCTACAATGAGCAGTTCTTC. Protein product: CSVAGGRSYNEQFF. The J gene is TRBJ2-1, the V gene TRBV29-1; tentative D call: TRBD2 (6 bases). CDR1 SQVTM and CDR2 ANQGSEA come from the germline V gene. Trimming removed 4 bases from V and 1 base from J, with 11 bases in between. The CDR3 contains 14 residues.